This TCR beta chain was sequenced in a study of blood T cell repertoires in COVID-19. Study in general: Both acute and convalescent COVID-19 samples were obtained from the United States, Italy and Spain.

The trim removed 0 bases at V and 2 bases at J, leaving 4 bases unmatched. Germline CDR1 and CDR2: MNHEY and SVGAGI. This CDR3 region has 16 residues. In terms of age and location, participants ranged from roughly 18 to 100 years and lived in about two dozen US areas. Symptom resolution, clearance, or two negative PCRs marked the recovered donors of Cohort 3. Clones were sequenced by immunoSEQ multiplex PCR, and TCRdb holds only the in-frame ones, with some missing. The sample carries a few hundred thousand clones, about nine tenths recorded once. Sequenced material: PBMCs or T cells enriched from blood (not recorded which). The V gene is TRBV6-5, the J gene TRBJ2-7; 10 bases map to TRBD1. The sequence came from a man aged 40-49 years who had recovered from COVID-19. The CDR3 spells CASSYSGQGPAYEQYF. DNA for the CDR3: TGTGCCAGCAGTTACTCGGGACAGGGGCCTGCCTACGAGCAGTACTTC.